This T cell receptor beta chain was documented in a study of blood T cell repertoires in COVID-19. Study-level information: Samples came from the United States, Italy and Spain, spanning acute and convalescent COVID-19. Sources were T cells, B-cell-depleted T cells, or PBMCs; the material itself was cDNA or gDNA.

The CDR3 is 15 residues long. J lost 5 bases, V lost 5 bases, and 5 bases had no gene match. Germline V lookup: CDR1 SGHNT, CDR2 YENEEA. Authors' processing steps: How many nucleated cells were present was estimated from reference gene primer amplification. The method was immunoSEQ multiplex PCR; TCRdb's version includes in-frame clones alone and lacks a portion of them. V and J calls and clone size are given by that table; D and trimming were obtained from the DNA. The table has tens of thousands of clones, approximately 85% seen once. Sequencing was done on a sample of peripheral blood. J is TRBJ2-3 and V is TRBV11-3, with 12 bases that match TRBD2. The sequence came from a man older than 75 with acute or convalescent COVID-19. The CDR3 reads CASSLAGGRGDTQYF. CDR3 DNA: TGTGCCAGCAGCCTAGCGGGAGGGCGTGGAGATACGCAGTATTTT.